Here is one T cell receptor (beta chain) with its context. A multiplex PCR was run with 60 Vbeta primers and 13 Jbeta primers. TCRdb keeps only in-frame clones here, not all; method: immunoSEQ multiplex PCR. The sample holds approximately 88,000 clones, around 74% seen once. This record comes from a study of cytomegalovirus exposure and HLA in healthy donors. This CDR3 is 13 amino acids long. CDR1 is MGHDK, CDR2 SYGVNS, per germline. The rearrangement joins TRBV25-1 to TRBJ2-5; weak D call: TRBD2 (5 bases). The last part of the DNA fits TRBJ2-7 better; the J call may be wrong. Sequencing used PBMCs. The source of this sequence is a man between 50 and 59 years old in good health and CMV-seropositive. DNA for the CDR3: TGTGCCAGCAGTATTAGGACGGGGTCCGAGCAGTACTTC. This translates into CASSIRTGSEQYF.